This entry is about one T cell receptor (beta chain). Its antigen remains unidentified. The sample comes from a study of cytomegalovirus exposure and HLA in healthy donors. Findings and limits, study-wide: Earlier findings revealed that most TCR beta V segments proved productive either about 87% or about 30% of the time.

The CDR3 length is 11 residues. V lost 5 bases and J lost 13; bases outside the gene matches: 7. The V gene's germline CDR1 is MDHEN and CDR2 SYDVKM. Healthy bone marrow donors made up the cohort. Primers for the PCR totalled 60 Vbeta and 13 Jbeta. Profiled with immunoSEQ multiplex PCR; TCRdb holds only in-frame clones, not every one. The data contain about 210,000 clones, around 83% of them singletons. The sequence was collected from a woman in her fifties or sixties in good health and CMV-seropositive. The sample comprised PBMCs. This chain uses TRBV28 with TRBJ2-5; 7 bases agree with TRBD1. The chain's CDR3 is CASSIRQGWYF. CDR3 sequence (DNA): TGTGCCAGCAGTATCCGACAGGGATGGTACTTC.